These T cell receptor beta chains were read from a single sample in a study of CD8 T cells in ankylosing spondylitis. TCRdb itself ran the 5' RACE reads through MiXCR, one entry per CDR3 protein. The sample has about 800,000 distinct CDR3 sequences, 10% to 15% seen once. The sample consisted of blood, either unsorted or a sorted T cell fraction (not recorded which). The origin of the receptors is a male donor with ankylosing spondylitis. The CDR3 runs from the conserved cysteine through the conserved F or W. The D gene is left open where the match is weak. Clone size is given for some rows only: seen once, a few or many times, or a class if the clone is expanded.

NA,TRBV20-1,TRBJ2-5,few,CSASGGPIQETQYF,TGCAGTGCTAGTGGGGGCCCCATACAAGAGACCCAGTACTTC
NA,TRBV29-1,TRBJ2-6,many,CSVEGSGAGANVLTF,TGCAGCGTTGAAGGTTCGGGGGCTGGGGCCAACGTCCTGACTTTC
TRBD2,TRBV24-1,TRBJ2-3,few,CATSERTSGSTDTQYF,TGTGCCACCAGTGAGAGGACTAGCGGGAGCACAGATACGCAGTATTTT
NA,TRBV20-1,TRBJ2-1,many,CSARRLHDASSYNEQFF,TGCAGTGCTAGAAGACTACACGACGCAAGCTCCTACAATGAGCAGTTCTTC
NA,TRBV10-3,TRBJ1-2,NA,CAISEPGRVRDGYTF,TGTGCCATCAGTGAGCCCGGGAGGGTGAGGGATGGCTACACCTTC
NA,TRBV20-1,TRBJ1-6,few,CSASSSGWYNSPLHF,TGCAGTGCTAGTTCATCAGGGTGGTATAATTCACCCCTCCACTTT
NA,TRBV20-1,TRBJ2-5,many,CSANSPGRTQETQYF,TGCAGTGCTAATTCTCCGGGACGCACTCAAGAGACCCAGTACTTC
NA,TRBV7-2,TRBJ1-6,few,CASSPQGRFNSPLHF,TGTGCCAGCAGCCCCCAGGGACGGTTTAATTCACCCCTCCACTTT
NA,TRBV24-1,TRBJ1-2,few,CATSDSPRGFTF,TGTGCCACCAGTGATTCGCCCAGGGGTTTCACCTTC
TRBD2,TRBV7-2,TRBJ2-2,few,CASSSQPPGGVGELFF,TGTGCCAGCAGCTCCCAACCCCCGGGGGGGGTCGGGGAGCTGTTTTTT
TRBD2,TRBV24-1,TRBJ2-3,NA,CATSDFLAGSTDTQYF,TGTGCCACCAGTGATTTCCTAGCGGGATCCACAGATACGCAGTATTTT
NA,TRBV19,TRBJ2-3,few,CASSESAATQYF,TGTGCCAGTAGTGAGTCAGCGGCTACGCAGTATTTT
NA,TRBV12-3/TRBV12-4,TRBJ1-2,NA,CASSRFGGQEGYTF,TGTGCCAGCAGCCGCTTCGGAGGCCAGGAAGGCTACACCTTC
NA,TRBV7-3,TRBJ2-7,few,CASSSTLRPNYEQYF,TGTGCCAGCAGCTCGACTTTACGACCGAACTACGAGCAGTACTTC
NA,TRBV7-9,TRBJ1-2,NA,CAGHANYGYTF,TGTGCAGGACATGCTAACTATGGCTACACCTTC
TRBD1,TRBV19,TRBJ2-7,few,CASSNRGTGTYEQYF,TGTGCCAGTAGTAACCGAGGGACAGGGACCTACGAGCAGTACTTC
NA,TRBV6-1,TRBJ1-3,few,CASSRAGHSGNTIYF,TGTGCCAGCAGCAGGGCAGGGCACTCTGGAAACACCATATATTTT
NA,TRBV12-3/TRBV12-4,TRBJ1-5,few,CASQAYRRGSNQPQHF,TGTGCCAGCCAAGCCTACCGTAGGGGTAGCAATCAGCCCCAGCATTTT
NA,TRBV11-3,TRBJ2-1,NA,CASSLQGGIYNEQFF,TGTGCCAGCAGCTTACAGGGGGGGATATACAATGAGCAGTTCTTC
NA,TRBV18,TRBJ1-2,NA,CASSSPDGGYGYTF,TGTGCCAGCTCATCACCGGACGGCGGCTATGGCTACACCTTC
NA,TRBV29-1,TRBJ2-5,many,CSVDWTDQETQYF,TGCAGCGTTGACTGGACAGACCAAGAGACCCAGTACTTC
TRBD1,TRBV5-1,TRBJ2-2,many,CASSIYGDRSTGELFF,TGCGCCAGCAGCATCTATGGGGACAGGAGCACCGGGGAGCTGTTTTTT
NA,TRBV20-1,TRBJ2-7,NA,CSADPVRLSYEQYF,TGCAGTGCCGACCCCGTACGGCTCTCCTACGAGCAGTACTTC
NA,TRBV20-1,TRBJ2-1,few,CSARLGPTYNEQFF,TGCAGTGCTAGACTTGGACCGACCTACAATGAGCAGTTCTTC
NA,TRBV6-5,TRBJ1-1,many,CASISSTEAFF,TGTGCCAGCATTTCGAGCACTGAAGCTTTCTTT
NA,TRBV6-1,TRBJ2-1,NA,CASTPHGRVDEQFF,TGTGCCAGCACCCCCCATGGGCGGGTCGATGAGCAGTTCTTC
TRBD2,TRBV6-1,TRBJ2-1,many,CASRPGLAHYNEQFF,TGTGCCAGCAGACCAGGACTAGCTCATTACAATGAGCAGTTCTTC
TRBD1,TRBV20-1,TRBJ2-1,many,CSARGVFGSGGVNEQFF,TGCAGTGCTAGGGGGGTCTTTGGGTCAGGGGGCGTCAATGAGCAGTTCTTC
TRBD1,TRBV7-2,TRBJ1-6,NA,CASSLGVTGNSPLHF,TGTGCCAGCAGCTTAGGTGTGACAGGGAACTCACCCCTCCACTTT
NA,TRBV20-1,TRBJ1-2,NA,CIFGQSYYGYTF,TGCATTTTTGGACAGTCTTACTATGGCTACACCTTC
NA,TRBV9,TRBJ1-6,NA,CASSDGADSPLHF,TGTGCCAGCAGCGATGGGGCGGATTCACCCCTCCACTTT
NA,TRBV15,TRBJ1-2,few,CATSRGVYGYTF,TGTGCCACCAGCAGAGGGGTCTATGGCTACACCTTC
TRBD2,TRBV5-1,TRBJ2-7,many,CASSSLPGLAGEQYF,TGCGCCAGCAGCTCGTTACCGGGACTAGCGGGCGAGCAGTACTTC
TRBD2,TRBV9,TRBJ2-1,few,CASSVGTNYNEQFF,TGTGCCAGCAGCGTCGGGACTAACTACAATGAGCAGTTCTTC
NA,TRBV10-3,TRBJ1-5,NA,CATAAGLNQPQHF,TGTGCCACGGCCGCGGGGCTCAATCAGCCCCAGCATTTT
NA,TRBV20-1,TRBJ2-3,few,CSTSGTPRIDTQYF,TGCAGTACATCCGGGACACCCAGAATAGATACGCAGTATTTT
NA,TRBV20-1,TRBJ2-5,NA,CSAKDQGQETQYF,TGCAGTGCTAAAGACCAGGGGCAAGAGACCCAGTACTTC
TRBD1,TRBV5-1,TRBJ2-3,few,CASSAGQVRSTQYF,TGCGCCAGCAGCGCGGGACAGGTCCGATCTACTCAGTATTTT
TRBD1,TRBV6-1,TRBJ1-2,few,CAINRDRGQSYYGYTF,TGTGCCATCAACCGGGACAGGGGGCAGTCCTACTATGGCTACACCTTC
NA,TRBV20-1,TRBJ2-7,NA,CSAGWRSSSYEQYF,TGCAGTGCTGGGTGGAGGAGTTCCTCCTACGAGCAGTACTTC
NA,TRBV15,TRBJ2-1,many,CATQFTPGSYNEQFF,TGTGCCACCCAATTTACCCCGGGATCCTACAATGAGCAGTTCTTC
NA,TRBV10-2,TRBJ1-1,NA,CASSDTGTSGFTEAFF,TGCGCCAGCAGTGACACCGGGACATCGGGGTTCACTGAAGCTTTCTTT
NA,TRBV12-3/TRBV12-4,TRBJ2-5,many,CASSPRALGETQYF,TGTGCCAGCAGCCCAAGGGCGTTAGGGGAGACCCAGTACTTC
NA,TRBV20-1,TRBJ1-1,many,CSATSIGNTEAFF,TGCAGTGCTACATCGATAGGGAACACTGAAGCTTTCTTT
NA,TRBV29-1,TRBJ1-4,many,CSVEVSNEKLFF,TGCAGCGTTGAAGTTTCCAATGAAAAACTGTTTTTT
NA,TRBV20-1,TRBJ2-5,many,CSARRAGDLQETQYF,TGCAGTGCTAGGAGGGCAGGGGATCTCCAAGAGACCCAGTACTTC
TRBD2,TRBV5-1,TRBJ2-1,many,CASSGGTSGQKQFF,TGCGCCAGCAGCGGAGGGACTAGCGGTCAAAAGCAGTTCTTC
NA,TRBV29-1,TRBJ2-2,many,CSVKGVTNTGELFF,TGCAGCGTTAAAGGGGTGACGAACACCGGGGAGCTGTTTTTT
NA,TRBV20-1,TRBJ2-7,many,CSAPKGGLSSYEQYF,TGCAGTGCTCCCAAAGGTGGCCTTAGCTCCTACGAGCAGTACTTC
TRBD2,TRBV28,TRBJ2-3,NA,CASTWTSGASTDTQYF,TGTGCCAGCACTTGGACTAGCGGAGCCTCCACAGATACGCAGTATTTT
NA,TRBV7-9,TRBJ1-1,many,CASSSALNTEAFF,TGTGCCAGCAGCTCCGCCTTGAACACTGAAGCTTTCTTT
TRBD2,TRBV20-1,TRBJ2-7,few,CSARRVAGGSKNYEQYF,TGCAGTGCCAGGAGGGTAGCGGGAGGTAGTAAGAACTACGAGCAGTACTTC
NA,TRBV7-3,TRBJ2-3,NA,CASSLMASTDTQYF,TGTGCCAGCAGCTTAATGGCTAGCACAGATACGCAGTATTTT
NA,TRBV12-3/TRBV12-4,TRBJ1-5,many,CASSREGEQPQHF,TGTGCCAGCAGTCGAGAGGGGGAACAGCCCCAGCATTTT
TRBD1,TRBV10-3,TRBJ2-7,NA,CAISESGTGMEEQYF,TGTGCCATCAGTGAGTCCGGGACAGGGATGGAGGAGCAGTACTTC
NA,TRBV19,TRBJ1-1,few,CASSMGWPNTEAFF,TGTGCCAGTAGTATGGGGTGGCCAAACACTGAAGCTTTCTTT
TRBD1,TRBV20-1,TRBJ1-5,few,CSAKGTVNQPQHF,TGCAGTGCTAAGGGGACAGTCAATCAGCCCCAGCATTTT
TRBD1,TRBV4-3,TRBJ2-2,NA,CASSHGQGTGELFF,TGCGCCAGCAGCCACGGACAGGGAACCGGGGAGCTGTTTTTT